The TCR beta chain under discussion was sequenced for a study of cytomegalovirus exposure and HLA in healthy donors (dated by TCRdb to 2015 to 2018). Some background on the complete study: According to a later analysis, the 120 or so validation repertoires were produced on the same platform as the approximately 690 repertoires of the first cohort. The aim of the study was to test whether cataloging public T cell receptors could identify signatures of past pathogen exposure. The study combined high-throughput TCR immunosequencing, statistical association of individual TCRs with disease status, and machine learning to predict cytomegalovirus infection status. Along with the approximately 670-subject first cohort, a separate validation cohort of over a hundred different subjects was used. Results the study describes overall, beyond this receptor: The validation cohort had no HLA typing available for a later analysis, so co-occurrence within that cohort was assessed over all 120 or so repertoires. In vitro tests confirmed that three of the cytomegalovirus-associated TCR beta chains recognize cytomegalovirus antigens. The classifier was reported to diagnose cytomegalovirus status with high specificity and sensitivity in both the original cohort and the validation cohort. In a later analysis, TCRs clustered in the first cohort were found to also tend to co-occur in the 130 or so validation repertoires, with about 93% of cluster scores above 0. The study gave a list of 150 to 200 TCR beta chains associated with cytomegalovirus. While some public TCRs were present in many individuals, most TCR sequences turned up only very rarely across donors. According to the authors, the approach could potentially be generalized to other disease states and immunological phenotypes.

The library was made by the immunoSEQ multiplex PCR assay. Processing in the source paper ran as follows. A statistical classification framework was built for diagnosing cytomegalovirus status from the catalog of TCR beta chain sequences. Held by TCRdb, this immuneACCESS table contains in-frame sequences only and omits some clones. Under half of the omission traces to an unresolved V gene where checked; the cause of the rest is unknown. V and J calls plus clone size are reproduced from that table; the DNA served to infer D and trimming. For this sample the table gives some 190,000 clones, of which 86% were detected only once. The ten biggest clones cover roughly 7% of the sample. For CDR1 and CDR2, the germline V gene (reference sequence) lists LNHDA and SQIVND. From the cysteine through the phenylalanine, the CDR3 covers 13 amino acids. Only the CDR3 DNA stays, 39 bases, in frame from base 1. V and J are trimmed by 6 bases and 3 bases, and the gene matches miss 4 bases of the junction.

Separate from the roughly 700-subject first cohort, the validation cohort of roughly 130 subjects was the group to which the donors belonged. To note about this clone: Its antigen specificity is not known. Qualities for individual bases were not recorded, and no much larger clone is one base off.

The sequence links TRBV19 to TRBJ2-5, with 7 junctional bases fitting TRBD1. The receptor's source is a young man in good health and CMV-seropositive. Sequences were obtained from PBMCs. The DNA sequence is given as TGTGCCAGTAGCCCCGACAGGGAAGAGACCCAGTACTTC. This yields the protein CASSPDREETQYF.